The clone carrying this TCR beta chain occurred a few times. The antigen is undetermined. With 4 bases removed from V and 3 bases from J, the gap between germline ends came to 14 bases. This CDR3 has 14 amino acids. The germline V gene has CDR1 SGHRS and CDR2 YFSETQ. Investigators reverse transcribed all isolated RNA, so they sequenced expressed TCRB transcripts. The data were produced by immunoSEQ multiplex PCR, yet TCRdb's version contains in-frame clones alone and is incomplete. The sample shows 500,000 to 650,000 clones, around 12% of them seen only once. This entry comes from a study of beta chain features in type 1 diabetes. Study-wide points: A moderate, significant TCRB CDR3 shortening appeared in type 1 diabetes across four CD4+ subsets.

The sample taken for sequencing was naive CD4+ T cells from blood. The clonotype originates from a man aged 25 to 40 with type 1 diabetes. The V gene is TRBV5-1, the J gene TRBJ2-7; D remains unclear. The CDR3 DNA sequence: TGCGCCAGCAGCGGTGCGCTTGAGGACTACGAGCAGTACTTC. Translating gives CASSGALEDYEQYF.